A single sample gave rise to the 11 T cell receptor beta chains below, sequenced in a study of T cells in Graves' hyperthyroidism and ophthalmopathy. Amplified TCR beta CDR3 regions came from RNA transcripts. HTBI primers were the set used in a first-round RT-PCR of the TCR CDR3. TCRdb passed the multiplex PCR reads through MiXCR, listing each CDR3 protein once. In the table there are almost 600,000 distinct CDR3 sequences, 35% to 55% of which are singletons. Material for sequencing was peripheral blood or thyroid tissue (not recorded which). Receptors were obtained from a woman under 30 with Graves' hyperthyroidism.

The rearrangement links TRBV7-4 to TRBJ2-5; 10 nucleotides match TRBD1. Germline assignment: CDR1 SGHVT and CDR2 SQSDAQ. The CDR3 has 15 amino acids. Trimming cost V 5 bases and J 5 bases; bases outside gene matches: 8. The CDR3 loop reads CASSGTGANIETQYF. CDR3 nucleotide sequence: TGTGCCAGCAGCGGGACAGGGGCTAATATCGAGACCCAGTACTTC.

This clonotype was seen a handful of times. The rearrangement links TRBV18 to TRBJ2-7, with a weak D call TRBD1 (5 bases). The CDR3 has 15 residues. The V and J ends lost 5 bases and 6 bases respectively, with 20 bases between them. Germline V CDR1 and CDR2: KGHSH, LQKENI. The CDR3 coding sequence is TGTGCCAGCTCAACGACGGTTGCGGACATCTCCGAGCAGTACTTC. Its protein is CASSTTVADISEQYF. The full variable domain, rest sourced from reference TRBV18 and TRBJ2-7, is NAGVMQNPRHLVRRRGQEARLRCSPMKGHSHVYWYRQLPEEGLKFMVYLQKENIIDESGMPKERFSAEFPKEGPSILRIQQVVRGDSAAYFCASSTTVADISEQYFGPGTRLTVT.

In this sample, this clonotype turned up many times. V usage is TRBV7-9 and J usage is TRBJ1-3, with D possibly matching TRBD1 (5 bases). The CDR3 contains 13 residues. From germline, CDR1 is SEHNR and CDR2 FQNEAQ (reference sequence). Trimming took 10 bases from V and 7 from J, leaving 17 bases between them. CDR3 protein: CAILRDAQNTIYF. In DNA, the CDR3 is TGTGCCATCCTCAGGGACGCTCAGAACACCATATATTTT.

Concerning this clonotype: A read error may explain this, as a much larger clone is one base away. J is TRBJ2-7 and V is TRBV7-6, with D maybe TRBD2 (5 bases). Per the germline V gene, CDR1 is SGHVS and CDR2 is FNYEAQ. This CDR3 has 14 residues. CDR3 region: CASSLESGSYGQYF. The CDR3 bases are TGTGCCAGCAGCTTAGAGAGCGGCTCCTACGGGCAGTACTTC.

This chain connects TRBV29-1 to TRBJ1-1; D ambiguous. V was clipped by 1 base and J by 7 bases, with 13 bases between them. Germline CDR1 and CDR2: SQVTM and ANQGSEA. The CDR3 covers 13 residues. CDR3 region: CSVEGTAPNEAFF. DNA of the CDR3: TGCAGCGTTGAAGGAACGGCACCTAATGAAGCTTTCTTT.

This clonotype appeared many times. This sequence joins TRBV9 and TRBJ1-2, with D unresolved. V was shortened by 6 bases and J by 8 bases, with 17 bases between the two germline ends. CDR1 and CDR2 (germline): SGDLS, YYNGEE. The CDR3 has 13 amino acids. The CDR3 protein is CASKADYIGGYTF. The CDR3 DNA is TGTGCCAGCAAGGCAGACTACATAGGCGGCTACACCTTC.

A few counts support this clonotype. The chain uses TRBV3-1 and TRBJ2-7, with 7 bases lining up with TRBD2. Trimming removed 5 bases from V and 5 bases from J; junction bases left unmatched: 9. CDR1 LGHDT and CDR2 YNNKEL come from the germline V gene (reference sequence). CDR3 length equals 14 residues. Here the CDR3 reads CASSAKPAGDEQYF. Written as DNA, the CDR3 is TGTGCCAGCAGCGCAAAACCCGCGGGGGACGAGCAGTACTTC.

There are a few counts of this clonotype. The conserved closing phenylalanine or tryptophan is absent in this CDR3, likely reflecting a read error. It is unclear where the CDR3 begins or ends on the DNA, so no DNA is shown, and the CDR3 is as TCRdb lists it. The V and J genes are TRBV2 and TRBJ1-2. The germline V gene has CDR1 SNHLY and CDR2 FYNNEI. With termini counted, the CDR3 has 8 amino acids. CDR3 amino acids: CASSKDNL.

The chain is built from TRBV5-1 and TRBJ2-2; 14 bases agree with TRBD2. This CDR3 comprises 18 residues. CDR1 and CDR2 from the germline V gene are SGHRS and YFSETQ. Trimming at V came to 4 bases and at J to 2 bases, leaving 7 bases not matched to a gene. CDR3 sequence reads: CASSGGTSGSGNTGELFF. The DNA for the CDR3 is TGCGCCAGCAGCGGGGGGACTAGCGGGAGTGGTAACACCGGGGAGCTGTTTTTT.

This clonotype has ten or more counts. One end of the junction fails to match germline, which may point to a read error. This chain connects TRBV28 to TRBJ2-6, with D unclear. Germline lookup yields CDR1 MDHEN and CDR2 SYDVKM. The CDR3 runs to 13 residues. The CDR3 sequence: CASSPAGANVLTF. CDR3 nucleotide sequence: TGCGCCAGCAGTCCAGCTGGGGCCAACGTCCTGACTTTC.

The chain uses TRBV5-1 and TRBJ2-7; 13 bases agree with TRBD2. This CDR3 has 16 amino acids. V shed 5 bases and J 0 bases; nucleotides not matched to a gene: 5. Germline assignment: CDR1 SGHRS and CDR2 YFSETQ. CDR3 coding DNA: TGCGCCAGCAGGGAACTAGCGGGAGGGAGCTCCTACGAGCAGTACTTC. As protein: CASRELAGGSSYEQYF.